The clone carrying this T cell receptor beta chain has only one observation. In the original workflow: Amplified reference gene primers provided the basis for estimating nucleated cell counts. The repertoire was sequenced with immunoSEQ multiplex PCR; TCRdb's copy has only in-frame clones and lacks some. V and J calls and clone size are copied from that table; D and trimming were computed from the DNA. The sample lists 200,000 to 300,000 clones, about 87% occurring once. This specimen comes from a study of blood T cell repertoires in COVID-19. In the study overall: Spain, Italy and the United States supplied samples that represented acute and convalescent COVID-19. PBMCs, B-cell-depleted T cells, or T cells provided the cDNA or gDNA that made up the material.

V was trimmed by 5 bases and J by 10 bases, leaving 17 bases between them. The CDR3 totals 13 residues. Sample: peripheral blood. The genes are TRBV12-3 or TRBV12-4 and TRBJ1-2; D may be TRBD1 (6 bases). This clonotype originated in a man in his sixties who had recovered from COVID-19. This CDR3 reads CASSMGTGSVYTF. CDR3 coding DNA: TGTGCCAGCAGTATGGGCACAGGGAGTGTCTACACCTTC.